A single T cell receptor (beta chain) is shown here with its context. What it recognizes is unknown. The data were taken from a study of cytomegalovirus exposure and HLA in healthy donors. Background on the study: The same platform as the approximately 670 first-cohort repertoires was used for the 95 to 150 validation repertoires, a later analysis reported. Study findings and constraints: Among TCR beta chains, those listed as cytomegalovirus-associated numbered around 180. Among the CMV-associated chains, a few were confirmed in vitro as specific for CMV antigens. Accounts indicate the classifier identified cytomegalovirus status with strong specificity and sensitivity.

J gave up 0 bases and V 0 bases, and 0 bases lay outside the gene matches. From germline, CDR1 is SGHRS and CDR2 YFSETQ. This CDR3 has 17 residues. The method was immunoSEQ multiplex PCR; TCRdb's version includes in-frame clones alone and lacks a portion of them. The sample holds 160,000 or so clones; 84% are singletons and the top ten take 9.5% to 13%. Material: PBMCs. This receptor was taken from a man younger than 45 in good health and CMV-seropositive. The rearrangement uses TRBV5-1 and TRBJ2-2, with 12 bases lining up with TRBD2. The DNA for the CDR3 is TGCGCCAGCAGCTTGGGACTAGCGGGAGCGAACACCGGGGAGCTGTTTTTT. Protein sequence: CASSLGLAGANTGELFF. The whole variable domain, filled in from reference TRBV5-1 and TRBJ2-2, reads KAGVTQTPRYLIKTRGQQVTLSCSPISGHRSVSWYQQTPGQGLQFLFEYFSETQRNKGNFPGRFSGRQFSNSRSEMNVSTLELGDSALYLCASSLGLAGANTGELFFGEGSRLTVL.